This T cell receptor (beta chain) was recovered during a study of blood T cell repertoires in COVID-19. Per the original data handling: Reference gene primers were amplified, and this amplification served to estimate nucleated cell counts. Some clones are missing from TCRdb's copy, which holds only in-frame ones; the method was immunoSEQ multiplex PCR. V and J calls and clone size are those listed in that table; D and trimming were worked out from the DNA. The sample has 180,000 or so clones, approximately 86% seen once. Germline lookup yields CDR1 SQVTM and CDR2 ANQGSEA. Trimming removed 7 bases at V and 0 bases at J, with 9 bases between. This CDR3 is 13 amino acids long.

The clonotype originates from a man in his sixties with acute or convalescent COVID-19. V usage is TRBV29-1 and J usage is TRBJ2-2; possible D gene TRBD1, 5 bases. The sample was peripheral blood. CDR3 region: CSGQHPNTGELFF. The CDR3 bases are TGCAGCGGACAGCACCCGAACACCGGGGAGCTGTTTTTT.